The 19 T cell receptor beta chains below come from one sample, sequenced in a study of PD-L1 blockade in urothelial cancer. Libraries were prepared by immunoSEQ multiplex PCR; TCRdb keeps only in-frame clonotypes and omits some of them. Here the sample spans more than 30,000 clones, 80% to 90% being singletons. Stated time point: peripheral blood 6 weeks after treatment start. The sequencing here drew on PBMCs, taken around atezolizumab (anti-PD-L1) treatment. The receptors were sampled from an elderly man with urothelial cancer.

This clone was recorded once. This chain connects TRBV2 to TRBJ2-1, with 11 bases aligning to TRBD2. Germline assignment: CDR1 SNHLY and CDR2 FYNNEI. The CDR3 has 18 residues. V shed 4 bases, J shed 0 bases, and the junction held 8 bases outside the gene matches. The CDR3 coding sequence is TGTGCCAGCAGTGCCGTCGGTACTAGCGGGAGCTCCTACAATGAGCAGTTCTTC. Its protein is CASSAVGTSGSSYNEQFF.

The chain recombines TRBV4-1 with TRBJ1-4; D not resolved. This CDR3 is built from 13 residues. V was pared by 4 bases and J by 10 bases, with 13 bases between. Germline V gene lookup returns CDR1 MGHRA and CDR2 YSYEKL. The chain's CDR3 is CASSPDLRGKLFF. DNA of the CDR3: TGCGCCAGCAGCCCCGACCTGCGGGGAAAACTGTTTTTT.

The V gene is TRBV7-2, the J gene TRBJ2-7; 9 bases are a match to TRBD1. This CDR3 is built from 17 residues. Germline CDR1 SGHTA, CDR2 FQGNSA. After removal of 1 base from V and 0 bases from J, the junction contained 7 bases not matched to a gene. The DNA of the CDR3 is TGTGCCAGCAGCTTAGTGGGACAGGGTCGACTCTCCTACGAGCAGTACTTC. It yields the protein CASSLVGQGRLSYEQYF.

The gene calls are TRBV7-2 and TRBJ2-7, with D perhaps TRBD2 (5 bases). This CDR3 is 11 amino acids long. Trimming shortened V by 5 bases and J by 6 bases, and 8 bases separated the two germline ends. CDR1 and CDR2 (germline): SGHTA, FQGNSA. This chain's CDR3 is CASSRDGEQYF. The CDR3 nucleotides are TGTGCCAGCAGCCGGGATGGCGAGCAGTACTTC.

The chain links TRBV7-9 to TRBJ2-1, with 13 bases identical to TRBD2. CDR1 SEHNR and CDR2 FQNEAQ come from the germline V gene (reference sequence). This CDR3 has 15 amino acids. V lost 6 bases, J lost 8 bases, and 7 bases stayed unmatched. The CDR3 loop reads CASRELAGGRDEQFF. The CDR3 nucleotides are TGTGCCAGCAGGGAACTAGCGGGAGGGCGGGATGAGCAGTTCTTC.

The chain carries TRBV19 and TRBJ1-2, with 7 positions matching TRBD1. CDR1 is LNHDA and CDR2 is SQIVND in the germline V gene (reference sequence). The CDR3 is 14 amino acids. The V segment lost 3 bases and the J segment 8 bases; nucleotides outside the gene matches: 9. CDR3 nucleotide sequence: TGTGCCAGTAGTATTGGCAGGGGGGCCCGAGGCTACACCTTC. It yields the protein CASSIGRGARGYTF. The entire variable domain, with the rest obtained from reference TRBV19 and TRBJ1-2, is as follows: DGGITQSPKYLFRKEGQNVTLSCEQNLNHDAMYWYRQDPGQGLRLIYYSQIVNDFQKGDIAEGYSVSREKKESFPLTVTSAQKNPTAFYLCASSIGRGARGYTFGSGTRLTVV.

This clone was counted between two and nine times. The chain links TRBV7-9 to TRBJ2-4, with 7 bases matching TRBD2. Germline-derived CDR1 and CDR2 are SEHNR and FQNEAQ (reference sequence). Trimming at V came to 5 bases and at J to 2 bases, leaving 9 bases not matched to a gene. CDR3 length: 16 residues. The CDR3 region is CASSPGLEQTKNIQYF. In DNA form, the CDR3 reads TGTGCCAGCAGCCCCGGACTAGAGCAAACCAAAAACATTCAGTACTTC.

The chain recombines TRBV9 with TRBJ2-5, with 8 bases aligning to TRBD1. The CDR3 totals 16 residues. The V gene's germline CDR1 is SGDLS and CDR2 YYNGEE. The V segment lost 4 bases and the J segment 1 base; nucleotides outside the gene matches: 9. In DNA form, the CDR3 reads TGTGCCAGCAGCCCCCGGACAGGGTCTTCCCAAGAGACCCAGTACTTC. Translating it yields CASSPRTGSSQETQYF.

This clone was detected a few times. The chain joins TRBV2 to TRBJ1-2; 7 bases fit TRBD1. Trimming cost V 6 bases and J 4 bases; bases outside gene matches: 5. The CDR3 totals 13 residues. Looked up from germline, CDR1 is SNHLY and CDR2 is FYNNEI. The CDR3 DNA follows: TGTGCCAGCAGGGGGGACAGCGGCTATGGCTACACCTTC. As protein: CASRGDSGYGYTF.

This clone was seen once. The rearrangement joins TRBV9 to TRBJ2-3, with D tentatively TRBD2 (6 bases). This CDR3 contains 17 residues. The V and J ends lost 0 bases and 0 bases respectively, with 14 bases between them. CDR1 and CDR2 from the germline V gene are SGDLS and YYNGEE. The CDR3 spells CASSVVGGSGSTDTQYF. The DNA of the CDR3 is TGTGCCAGCAGCGTAGTCGGGGGTAGCGGCAGCACAGATACGCAGTATTTT.

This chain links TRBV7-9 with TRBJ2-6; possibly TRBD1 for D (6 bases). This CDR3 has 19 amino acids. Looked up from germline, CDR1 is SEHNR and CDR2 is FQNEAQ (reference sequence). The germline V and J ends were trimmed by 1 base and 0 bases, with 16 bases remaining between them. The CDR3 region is CASSLVGRGDPSGANVLTF. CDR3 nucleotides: TGTGCCAGCAGCTTAGTGGGCAGGGGTGACCCCTCTGGGGCCAACGTCCTGACTTTC.

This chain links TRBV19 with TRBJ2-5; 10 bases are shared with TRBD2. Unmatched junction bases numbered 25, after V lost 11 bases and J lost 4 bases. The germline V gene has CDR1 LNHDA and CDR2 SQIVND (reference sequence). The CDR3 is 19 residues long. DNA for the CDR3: TGTGCCGAGGACCTCTCGGGTCTAGCGGGAGTAGGTGGGGGAGAGACCCAGTACTTC. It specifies CAEDLSGLAGVGGGETQYF.

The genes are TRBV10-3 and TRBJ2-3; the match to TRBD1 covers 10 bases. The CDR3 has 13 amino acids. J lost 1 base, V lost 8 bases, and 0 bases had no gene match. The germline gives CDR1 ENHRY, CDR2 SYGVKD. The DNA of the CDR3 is TGTGCCATCGGGACAGGGGGCACAGATACGCAGTATTTT. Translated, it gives CAIGTGGTDTQYF.

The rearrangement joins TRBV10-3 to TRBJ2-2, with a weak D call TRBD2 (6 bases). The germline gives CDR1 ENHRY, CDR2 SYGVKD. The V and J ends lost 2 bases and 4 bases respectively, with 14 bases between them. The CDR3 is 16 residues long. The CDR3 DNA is TGTGCCATCAGTGAGGGTGGAGGGGCCGGCACCGGGGAGCTGTTTTTT. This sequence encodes CAISEGGGAGTGELFF.

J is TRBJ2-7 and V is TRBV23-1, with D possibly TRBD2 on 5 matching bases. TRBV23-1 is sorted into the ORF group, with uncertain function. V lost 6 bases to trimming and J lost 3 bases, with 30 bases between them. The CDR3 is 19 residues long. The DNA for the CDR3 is TGCGCCAGCAGCCCGGGAACTCCCCAGTCCTCCGGAAAAGGCTACGAGCAGTACTTC. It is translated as CASSPGTPQSSGKGYEQYF.

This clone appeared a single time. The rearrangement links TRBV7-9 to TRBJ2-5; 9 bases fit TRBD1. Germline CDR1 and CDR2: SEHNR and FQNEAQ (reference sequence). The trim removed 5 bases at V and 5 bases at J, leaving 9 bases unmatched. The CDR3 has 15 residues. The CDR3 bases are TGTGCCAGCAGCACTCGGACAGGGGCGGTTGAGACCCAGTACTTC. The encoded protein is CASSTRTGAVETQYF.

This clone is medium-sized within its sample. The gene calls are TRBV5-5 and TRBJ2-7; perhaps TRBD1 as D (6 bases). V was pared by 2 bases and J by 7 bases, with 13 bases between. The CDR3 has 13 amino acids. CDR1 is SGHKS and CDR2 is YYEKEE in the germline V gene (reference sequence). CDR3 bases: TGTGCCAGCAGCTTAGGATACCAGGGGGAGCAGTACTTC. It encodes CASSLGYQGEQYF. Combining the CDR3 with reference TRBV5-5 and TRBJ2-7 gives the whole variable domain DAGVTQSPTHLIKTRGQQVTLRCSPISGHKSVSWYQQVLGQGPQFIFQYYEKEERGRGNFPDRFSARQFPNYSSELNVNALLLGDSALYLCASSLGYQGEQYFGPGTRLTVT.

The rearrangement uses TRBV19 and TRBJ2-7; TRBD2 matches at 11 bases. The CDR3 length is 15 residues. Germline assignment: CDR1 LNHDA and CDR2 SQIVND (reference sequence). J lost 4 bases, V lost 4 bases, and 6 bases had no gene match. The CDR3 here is CASSSLTSGSYEQYF. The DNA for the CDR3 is TGTGCCAGTAGTAGCCTCACTAGCGGGAGTTACGAGCAGTACTTC. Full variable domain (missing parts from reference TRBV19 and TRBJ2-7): DGGITQSPKYLFRKEGQNVTLSCEQNLNHDAMYWYRQDPGQGLRLIYYSQIVNDFQKGDIAEGYSVSREKKESFPLTVTSAQKNPTAFYLCASSSLTSGSYEQYFGPGTRLTVT.

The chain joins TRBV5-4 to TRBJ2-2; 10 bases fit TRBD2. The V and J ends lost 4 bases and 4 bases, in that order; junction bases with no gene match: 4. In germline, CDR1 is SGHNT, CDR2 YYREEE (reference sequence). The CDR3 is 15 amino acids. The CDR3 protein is CASSHKREGTGELFF. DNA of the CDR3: TGTGCCAGCAGCCACAAGCGGGAGGGCACCGGGGAGCTGTTTTTT.